This TCR beta chain was obtained from a study of blood T cell repertoires in COVID-19. Repertoires were generated with immunoSEQ multiplex PCR, while TCRdb's copy carries only in-frame clones and drops some. The sample yields roughly 120,000 clones, 85% seen once. Germline assignment: CDR1 MNHEY and CDR2 SMNVEV (reference sequence). CDR3 length: 14 residues. The V and J ends lost 4 bases and 4 bases, in that order; junction bases with no gene match: 2. This clone has only one observation. The sample consisted of peripheral blood. This sequence joins TRBV27 and TRBJ2-7; 12 bases agree with TRBD2. The clonotype comes from a human donor in a cohort sampled during active COVID-19. The CDR3 protein is CASSWTSGVYEQYF. The CDR3 nucleotides read TGTGCCAGCAGTTGGACTAGCGGGGTATACGAGCAGTACTTC.